The 21 T cell receptor beta chains presented below share a single source sample, sequenced in a study of blood T cell repertoires in COVID-19. Data came from immunoSEQ multiplex PCR; TCRdb stores just in-frame clones and leaves some out. The profile shows some 670,000 clones, 70% to 90% of them singletons. The source material was peripheral blood. The source is a young woman with acute or convalescent COVID-19.

V usage is TRBV5-1 and J usage is TRBJ1-4; 7 bases match TRBD1. Per the germline V gene, CDR1 is SGHRS and CDR2 is YFSETQ. This CDR3 contains 14 residues. The ends lost 1 base at V and 10 bases at J; junction bases unmatched: 7. DNA of the CDR3: TGCGCCAGCAGCTTGACAGGGGATGTTGGAAAACTGTTTTTT. Encoded protein: CASSLTGDVGKLFF.

This rearrangement joins TRBV9 to TRBJ1-2; D not resolved. The V and J ends lost 3 bases and 8 bases respectively, with 11 bases between them. The CDR3 spans 12 residues. CDR1 is SGDLS, CDR2 YYNGEE, per germline. DNA of the CDR3: TGTGCCAGCAGCGATACGAGGGAAGGCTACACCTTC. It translates to CASSDTREGYTF.

The CDR3 DNA reads TGTGCCAGCACCTCGGTTATATTCTCTCCTACGCAGTATTTT. It is translated as CASTSVIFSPTQYF. The chain links TRBV5-5 to TRBJ2-3; D remains unclear. Trimming took 6 bases from V and 8 from J, leaving 19 bases between them. Germline-derived CDR1 and CDR2 are SGHKS and YYEKEE (reference sequence). There are 14 residues in the CDR3.

This clone was counted once. This sequence joins TRBV18 and TRBJ1-1; possibly TRBD1 for D (5 bases). This CDR3 has 15 residues. Trimming took off 3 bases at V and 4 bases at J, with 15 bases between the two ends. The germline V gene has CDR1 KGHSH and CDR2 LQKENI. The CDR3 loop is CASSPSSGWGTEAFF. DNA for the CDR3: TGTGCCAGCTCACCCTCGTCAGGGTGGGGCACTGAAGCTTTCTTT. The variable domain in full, with the rest retrieved from reference TRBV18 and TRBJ1-1, is NAGVMQNPRHLVRRRGQEARLRCSPMKGHSHVYWYRQLPEEGLKFMVYLQKENIIDESGMPKERFSAEFPKEGPSILRIQQVVRGDSAAYFCASSPSSGWGTEAFFGQGTRLTVV.

The gene calls are TRBV6-1 and TRBJ1-4; 8 bases are shared with TRBD1. Trimming removed 1 base from V and 5 bases from J; junction bases left unmatched: 3. This CDR3 has 15 amino acids. CDR1 and CDR2 from the germline V gene are MNHNS and SASEGT. CDR3 sequence reads: CASSEGDRSNEKLFF. The CDR3 DNA sequence: TGTGCCAGCAGTGAAGGGGACAGGTCGAATGAAAAACTGTTTTTT.

The chain links TRBV5-4 to TRBJ1-1; maybe TRBD1 (5 bases). Germline V lookup: CDR1 SGHNT, CDR2 YYREEE (reference sequence). The ends were cut back, 3 bases at V and 5 bases at J, with 14 bases in the middle. This CDR3 contains 14 residues. CDR3 DNA: TGTGCCAGCAGCTCGGCGGGGCCCGGGACTGAAGCTTTCTTT. Protein sequence: CASSSAGPGTEAFF.

The rearrangement uses TRBV6-5 and TRBJ1-1; D is undetermined. The germline V gene has CDR1 MNHEY and CDR2 SVGAGI. This CDR3 has 13 residues. Trimming pared 7 bases from V and 3 bases from J, leaving 12 bases between. Here the CDR3 reads CASMKMEYTEAFF. The CDR3, as DNA: TGTGCCAGCATGAAAATGGAGTACACTGAAGCTTTCTTT.

This clone was seen once. V gene TRBV24-1 combines with J gene TRBJ2-5; TRBD2 agrees at 7 bases. Germline CDR1 and CDR2: KGHDR and SFDVKD. The CDR3 runs to 18 residues. After removal of 2 bases from V and 5 bases from J, the junction contained 16 bases not matched to a gene. The CDR3: CATSDSFVRSAGGETQYF. In DNA, the CDR3 is TGTGCCACCAGTGATTCCTTTGTACGGTCCGCCGGGGGGGAGACCCAGTACTTC.

The V and J genes are TRBV9 and TRBJ1-1, with 8 bases lining up with TRBD1. The CDR3 spans 14 residues. CDR1 and CDR2 from the germline V gene are SGDLS and YYNGEE. V gave up 3 bases and J gave up 5 bases; unmatched junction bases: 6. In nucleotides, the CDR3 is TGTGCCAGCAGCGCTACAGGGGGAGCGACTGAAGCTTTCTTT. Its protein product is CASSATGGATEAFF.

The chain links TRBV5-1 to TRBJ1-2, with TRBD1 matching over 8 bases. Looked up from germline, CDR1 is SGHRS and CDR2 is YFSETQ. J gave up 8 bases and V 4 bases, and 7 bases lay outside the gene matches. The CDR3 spans 13 residues. The CDR3 nucleotides are TGCGCCAGCAGCCTTGGACAGGGATGGGGCTACACCTTC. Its translation: CASSLGQGWGYTF.

This chain connects TRBV29-1 to TRBJ2-1; D is uncertain. Germline V CDR1 and CDR2: SQVTM, ANQGSEA. The V end lost 4 bases, the J end lost 8 bases, and 15 bases lay between the germline ends. The CDR3 has 13 amino acids. The CDR3 here is CSVGFPVDDEQFF. The CDR3 nucleotides are TGCAGCGTTGGGTTTCCCGTAGATGATGAGCAGTTCTTC.

The CDR3 spells CATSDLFRADTQYF. CDR3 nucleotides: TGTGCCACCAGTGATTTGTTCAGGGCAGATACGCAGTATTTT. This chain connects TRBV24-1 to TRBJ2-3; tentatively, D is TRBD1 (5 bases). Germline values: CDR1 KGHDR, CDR2 SFDVKD. V was clipped by 0 bases and J by 4 bases, with 7 bases between them. The CDR3 has 14 amino acids.

This clone was recorded only once. The sample contains more than one DNA sequence encoding this CDR3. The chain joins TRBV27 to TRBJ1-5; TRBD1 aligns across 7 bases. The CDR3 length is 14 residues. The V gene's germline CDR1 is MNHEY and CDR2 SMNVEV (reference sequence). J lost 3 bases, V lost 5 bases, and 4 bases had no gene match. The CDR3 sequence: CASSPGTVNQPQHF. CDR3 nucleotides: TGTGCCAGCAGTCCAGGGACAGTCAATCAGCCCCAGCATTTT.

This rearrangement joins TRBV28 to TRBJ1-5, with a weak D call TRBD1 (5 bases). The CDR3 totals 17 residues. The germline V gene has CDR1 MDHEN and CDR2 SYDVKM. The V end was cut by 8 bases, the J end by 5 bases, with 25 bases between. CDR3 nucleotides: TGTGCCAGCGGTTCGGGTGCTTTAGACAGTCTGTATCAGCCCCAGCATTTT. It is translated as CASGSGALDSLYQPQHF.

Only one count was recorded for this clone. The same CDR3 arises from other DNA sequences in this sample as well. V is TRBV9 and J is TRBJ1-1, with TRBD1 matching 9 bases. V gave up 4 bases and J gave up 1 base; unmatched junction bases: 2. The germline gives CDR1 SGDLS, CDR2 YYNGEE. This CDR3 is 14 amino acids long. CDR3: CASSPTGGNTEAFF. CDR3 coding DNA: TGTGCCAGCAGCCCGACAGGGGGGAACACTGAAGCTTTCTTT.

The genes are TRBV6-5 and TRBJ1-5; 7 nucleotides line up with TRBD1. Losses at the gene ends were 8 bases for V and 3 bases for J; bases not matched to a gene: 7. The germline CDR1 and CDR2 sequences are MNHEY and SVGAGI. This CDR3 contains 14 residues. CDR3 residues: CASRSGTANQPQHF. The CDR3 DNA reads as TGTGCCAGCCGGTCCGGGACAGCCAATCAGCCCCAGCATTTT.

This clone was observed a handful of times. V gene TRBV5-4 combines with J gene TRBJ2-1; 7 nucleotides align to TRBD2. Trimming at V came to 0 bases and at J to 4 bases, leaving 4 bases not matched to a gene. This CDR3 spans 15 amino acids. Per germline, CDR1 SGHNT and CDR2 YYREEE (reference sequence). The CDR3 here is CASSLGGSGYNEQFF. The CDR3 coding sequence is TGTGCCAGCAGCTTGGGCGGGAGCGGGTACAATGAGCAGTTCTTC.

The chain carries TRBV24-1 and TRBJ1-2; 7 bases agree with TRBD1. Trimming at V came to 4 bases and at J to 4 bases, leaving 5 bases not matched to a gene. The CDR3 extends over 14 amino acids. The germline V gene encodes CDR1 KGHDR and CDR2 SFDVKD. The CDR3 sequence: CATSDGQVVYGYTF. The CDR3 bases are TGTGCCACCAGTGACGGACAGGTCGTCTATGGCTACACCTTC.

The rearrangement uses TRBV7-9 and TRBJ2-3; perhaps TRBD1 as D (5 bases). The CDR3 sequence is 13 residues long. The V gene lost 5 bases and the J gene lost 2 bases, with 8 bases spanning the gap. Germline V CDR1 and CDR2: SEHNR, FQNEAQ (reference sequence). CDR3 coding DNA: TGTGCCAGCAGCCCGGACAACACAGATACGCAGTATTTT. Its protein product is CASSPDNTDTQYF.

The chain employs TRBV25-1 and TRBJ1-2; D gene ambiguous. The CDR3 covers 17 residues. Germline CDR1 is MGHDK and CDR2 is SYGVNS. Deletions cut 7 bases from V and 0 bases from J, with 21 bases between. The CDR3 loop reads CASTPALGEGTNYGYTF. The CDR3 bases are TGTGCCAGCACTCCAGCCCTCGGGGAAGGGACTAACTATGGCTACACCTTC.

The chain employs TRBV9 and TRBJ1-2; D is possibly TRBD1 (6 bases). The CDR3 totals 16 residues. Germline loops: CDR1 SGDLS, CDR2 YYNGEE. V was pared by 0 bases and J by 4 bases, with 16 bases between. CDR3 amino acids: CASSVAPRGSIYGYTF. CDR3 DNA: TGTGCCAGCAGCGTAGCCCCAAGGGGGTCTATCTATGGCTACACCTTC.